The rows below give T cell receptor beta chains drawn from one sample of a study of cytomegalovirus exposure and HLA in healthy donors. The assay was immunoSEQ multiplex PCR, and TCRdb's table has in-frame clones only and misses some. The sample shows 55,000 to 75,000 clones, roughly 94% of them seen only once. The sample consisted of PBMCs. Receptors were obtained from a woman aged 18-35 years in good health and CMV-seropositive. Both conserved end residues are part of each CDR3. D genes are given only for firm matches. A clone size is listed for some rows: how often the clone was seen (once, few, many), or a class if it is expanded.

CDR3aa: CASSQEASGGSDTQYF; CDR3nt: TGCGCCAGCAGCCAAGAGGCCAGCGGGGGATCAGATACGCAGTATTTT; v_gene: TRBV4-3; abundance: -; d_gene: TRBD2; j_gene: TRBJ2-3
CDR3aa: CAAQGSQETQYF; CDR3nt: TGTGCCGCGCAGGGTTCACAAGAGACCCAGTACTTC; v_gene: TRBV30; abundance: -; d_gene: -; j_gene: TRBJ2-5
CDR3aa: CASSLFQGYNEQFF; CDR3nt: TGTGCCAGCAGCTTATTCCAGGGCTACAATGAGCAGTTCTTC; v_gene: TRBV7-3; abundance: -; d_gene: -; j_gene: TRBJ2-1
CDR3aa: CASSLMGQGAEQYF; CDR3nt: TGTGCCAGCAGCTTAATGGGACAGGGTGCCGAGCAGTACTTC; v_gene: TRBV13; abundance: once; d_gene: TRBD1; j_gene: TRBJ2-7
CDR3aa: CSVVGPRNEKLFF; CDR3nt: TGCAGCGTTGTCGGCCCGAGGAATGAAAAACTGTTTTTT; v_gene: TRBV29-1; abundance: -; d_gene: -; j_gene: TRBJ1-4
CDR3aa: CASRSSSLATQYF; CDR3nt: TGTGCCAGCAGGTCCTCTAGCTTAGCGACCCAGTACTTC; v_gene: TRBV27; abundance: -; d_gene: -; j_gene: TRBJ2-5
CDR3aa: CASSLGQGYTEAFF; CDR3nt: TGTGCCAGCAGCTTAGGACAGGGCTACACTGAAGCTTTCTTT; v_gene: TRBV7-3; abundance: -; d_gene: TRBD1; j_gene: TRBJ1-1
CDR3aa: CASTVSWGPPYGYTF; CDR3nt: TGTGCCAGTACCGTAAGTTGGGGGCCGCCTTATGGCTACACCTTC; v_gene: TRBV19; abundance: -; d_gene: -; j_gene: TRBJ1-2
CDR3aa: CASSHSSRLAFANEQFF; CDR3nt: TGTGCCAGCTCCCATAGTAGTCGTCTAGCGTTTGCCAATGAGCAGTTCTTC; v_gene: TRBV7-2; abundance: once; d_gene: -; j_gene: TRBJ2-1
CDR3aa: CASSLVAGTGGAPGSYEQYF; CDR3nt: TGTGCCAGCAGTTTAGTAGCCGGGACAGGGGGCGCTCCCGGCTCCTACGAGCAGTACTTC; v_gene: TRBV27; abundance: -; d_gene: TRBD1; j_gene: TRBJ2-7
CDR3aa: CASLLVGQGLGEQFF; CDR3nt: TGTGCCAGCCTCCTAGTGGGACAGGGGTTAGGTGAGCAGTTCTTC; v_gene: TRBV14; abundance: -; d_gene: TRBD1; j_gene: TRBJ2-1
CDR3aa: CASSKAWPFYGYTF; CDR3nt: TGTGCCAGCAGCAAAGCTTGGCCTTTCTATGGCTACACCTTC; v_gene: TRBV21-1; abundance: -; d_gene: -; j_gene: TRBJ1-2
CDR3aa: CASNMAGGGSYNEQFF; CDR3nt: TGTGCCAGCAATATGGCGGGAGGTGGATCCTACAATGAGCAGTTCTTC; v_gene: TRBV28; abundance: -; d_gene: TRBD2; j_gene: TRBJ2-1
CDR3aa: CASSREGRTGELFF; CDR3nt: TGTGCCAGCAGCAGGGAGGGACGGACCGGGGAGCTGTTTTTT; v_gene: TRBV6-4; abundance: -; d_gene: TRBD2; j_gene: TRBJ2-2
CDR3aa: CASSYSGGSLYEQYF; CDR3nt: TGTGCCAGCAGTTACTCTGGCGGGAGTCTCTACGAGCAGTACTTC; v_gene: TRBV6-6; abundance: once; d_gene: TRBD2; j_gene: TRBJ2-7
CDR3aa: CASSETTGLNTEAFF; CDR3nt: TGTGCCAGCAGTGAAACGACAGGATTGAACACTGAAGCTTTCTTT; v_gene: TRBV6-1; abundance: -; d_gene: -; j_gene: TRBJ1-1
CDR3aa: CAWSGDRASGYTF; CDR3nt: TGTGCCTGGAGTGGGGACAGGGCCAGTGGCTACACCTTC; v_gene: TRBV30; abundance: -; d_gene: TRBD1; j_gene: TRBJ1-2
CDR3aa: CASSVTGGNEQFF; CDR3nt: TGTGCCAGCAGCGTAACAGGGGGCAATGAGCAGTTCTTC; v_gene: TRBV7-3; abundance: once; d_gene: TRBD1; j_gene: TRBJ2-1
CDR3aa: CASSLVREGSSYNEQFF; CDR3nt: TGTGCCAGCAGCTTGGTGCGGGAAGGAAGCTCCTACAATGAGCAGTTCTTC; v_gene: TRBV5-6; abundance: -; d_gene: -; j_gene: TRBJ2-1
CDR3aa: CASKSSSNEQYF; CDR3nt: TGTGCCAGCAAGTCCAGTAGCAACGAGCAGTACTTC; v_gene: TRBV6-1; abundance: -; d_gene: -; j_gene: TRBJ2-7
CDR3aa: CASRNTGGSFNEQFF; CDR3nt: TGTGCCAGCAGGAATACCGGGGGGAGCTTCAATGAGCAGTTCTTC; v_gene: TRBV7-8; abundance: -; d_gene: TRBD2; j_gene: TRBJ2-1
CDR3aa: CASSPQVNTEAFF; CDR3nt: TGTGCCAGCAGCCCGCAGGTGAACACTGAAGCTTTCTTT; v_gene: TRBV7-8; abundance: -; d_gene: -; j_gene: TRBJ1-1
CDR3aa: CASRMVGSGELFF; CDR3nt: TGTGCCAGCAGGATGGTCGGTTCCGGGGAGCTGTTTTTT; v_gene: TRBV5-6; abundance: -; d_gene: -; j_gene: TRBJ2-2
CDR3aa: CASSSGGGKAYEQYF; CDR3nt: TGTGCCAGCAGCTCAGGGGGCGGCAAAGCCTACGAGCAGTACTTC; v_gene: TRBV7-9; abundance: -; d_gene: TRBD1; j_gene: TRBJ2-7
CDR3aa: CASSGDSLHGYTF; CDR3nt: TGTGCCAGCAGTGGGGACAGCCTTCATGGCTACACCTTC; v_gene: TRBV2; abundance: -; d_gene: TRBD1; j_gene: TRBJ1-2
CDR3aa: CASSDEPGNTIYF; CDR3nt: TGTGCCAGCAGTGACGAGCCTGGAAACACCATATATTTT; v_gene: TRBV25-1; abundance: -; d_gene: -; j_gene: TRBJ1-3
CDR3aa: CASSDLGQGIPEAFF; CDR3nt: TGTGCCAGCAGCGATCTGGGACAGGGTATCCCTGAAGCTTTCTTT; v_gene: TRBV9; abundance: -; d_gene: TRBD1; j_gene: TRBJ1-1
CDR3aa: CASSSSTGTTGYEQYF; CDR3nt: TGTGCCAGCAGTTCCTCGACAGGAACGACGGGGTACGAGCAGTACTTC; v_gene: TRBV6-6; abundance: -; d_gene: -; j_gene: TRBJ2-7
CDR3aa: CASSTYVIASGNTIYF; CDR3nt: TGTGCCAGCAGTACCTATGTAATCGCCTCTGGAAACACCATATATTTT; v_gene: TRBV28; abundance: -; d_gene: -; j_gene: TRBJ1-3
CDR3aa: CASGTENYGYTF; CDR3nt: TGTGCCAGCGGTACAGAGAACTATGGCTACACCTTC; v_gene: TRBV7-2; abundance: -; d_gene: -; j_gene: TRBJ1-2
CDR3aa: CASSEHLKPSNQPQHF; CDR3nt: TGTGCCAGCAGTGAGCACCTAAAGCCCAGCAATCAGCCCCAGCATTTT; v_gene: TRBV25-1; abundance: -; d_gene: -; j_gene: TRBJ1-5
CDR3aa: CASSFIDTQYF; CDR3nt: TGTGCCAGCAGTTTCATAGATACGCAGTATTTT; v_gene: TRBV28; abundance: once; d_gene: -; j_gene: TRBJ2-3
CDR3aa: CASSLVARAGGNTGELFF; CDR3nt: TGTGCCAGCAGCTTAGTGGCCCGGGCAGGGGGCAACACCGGGGAGCTGTTTTTT; v_gene: TRBV11-2; abundance: -; d_gene: TRBD1; j_gene: TRBJ2-2
CDR3aa: CASSLGLSGGLNTEAFF; CDR3nt: TGCGCCAGCAGCTTGGGGCTTTCGGGGGGTTTGAACACTGAAGCTTTCTTT; v_gene: TRBV5-1; abundance: -; d_gene: -; j_gene: TRBJ1-1
CDR3aa: CASSLPGDNQPQHF; CDR3nt: TGTGCCAGCAGTTTACCAGGGGATAATCAGCCCCAGCATTTT; v_gene: TRBV28; abundance: -; d_gene: -; j_gene: TRBJ1-5
CDR3aa: CASSTEAGATNNEQFF; CDR3nt: TGCGCCAGCAGCACCGAAGCGGGGGCAACAAACAATGAGCAGTTCTTC; v_gene: TRBV5-1; abundance: once; d_gene: TRBD2; j_gene: TRBJ2-1
CDR3aa: CASSLETGLGYTF; CDR3nt: TGTGCCAGCAGCTTAGAAACAGGGTTGGGCTACACCTTC; v_gene: TRBV7-8; abundance: -; d_gene: -; j_gene: TRBJ1-2
CDR3aa: CASSVMGARGPLNYGYTF; CDR3nt: TGTGCCAGCAGCGTAATGGGGGCCCGTGGCCCACTCAACTATGGCTACACCTTC; v_gene: TRBV9; abundance: -; d_gene: -; j_gene: TRBJ1-2
CDR3aa: CASCPGPTNTEAFF; CDR3nt: TGCGCCAGCTGCCCAGGGCCTACGAACACTGAAGCTTTCTTT; v_gene: TRBV5-1; abundance: -; d_gene: -; j_gene: TRBJ1-1
CDR3aa: CASSDLAGGSSVTDTQYF; CDR3nt: TGTGCCAGCAGCGACCTAGCGGGAGGAAGTTCTGTCACAGATACGCAGTATTTT; v_gene: TRBV7-9; abundance: -; d_gene: TRBD2; j_gene: TRBJ2-3
CDR3aa: CASTNSDNEQFF; CDR3nt: TGTGCCAGCACTAATTCGGACAATGAGCAGTTCTTC; v_gene: TRBV6-5; abundance: -; d_gene: -; j_gene: TRBJ2-1
CDR3aa: CASTDRDYQPQHF; CDR3nt: TGTGCCAGCACCGACAGGGACTATCAGCCCCAGCATTTT; v_gene: TRBV6-1; abundance: few; d_gene: TRBD1; j_gene: TRBJ1-5
CDR3aa: CASRPAGAGELFF; CDR3nt: TGTGCCAGCCGCCCTGCGGGCGCCGGGGAGCTGTTTTTT; v_gene: TRBV6-5; abundance: -; d_gene: -; j_gene: TRBJ2-2
CDR3aa: CASSLRTGNNEQFF; CDR3nt: TGTGCCAGCAGCCTCCGGACTGGAAACAATGAGCAGTTCTTC; v_gene: TRBV7-2; abundance: -; d_gene: -; j_gene: TRBJ2-1
CDR3aa: CASSSGTGDTEAFF; CDR3nt: TGTGCCAGCTCATCAGGAACAGGGGACACTGAAGCTTTCTTT; v_gene: TRBV18; abundance: -; d_gene: TRBD1; j_gene: TRBJ1-1
CDR3aa: CASSFTDNQPQHF; CDR3nt: TGTGCCAGCAGCTTTACAGACAATCAGCCCCAGCATTTT; v_gene: TRBV7-9; abundance: -; d_gene: -; j_gene: TRBJ1-5
CDR3aa: CASSLRDRVGTDTQYF; CDR3nt: TGTGCCAGCAGCCTTAGGGACAGGGTTGGCACAGATACGCAGTATTTT; v_gene: TRBV14; abundance: -; d_gene: TRBD1; j_gene: TRBJ2-3
CDR3aa: CASSATDRNTEAFF; CDR3nt: TGTGCCAGTAGTGCCACGGACAGAAACACTGAAGCTTTCTTT; v_gene: TRBV19; abundance: -; d_gene: -; j_gene: TRBJ1-1
CDR3aa: CASSRGGSEQYF; CDR3nt: TGTGCCAGCAGCCGGGGGGGTTCCGAGCAGTACTTC; v_gene: TRBV7-2; abundance: -; d_gene: TRBD2; j_gene: TRBJ2-7
CDR3aa: CASSYTPTYEQYF; CDR3nt: TGTGCCAGCAGTTACACACCAACCTACGAGCAGTACTTC; v_gene: TRBV6-5; abundance: -; d_gene: -; j_gene: TRBJ2-7